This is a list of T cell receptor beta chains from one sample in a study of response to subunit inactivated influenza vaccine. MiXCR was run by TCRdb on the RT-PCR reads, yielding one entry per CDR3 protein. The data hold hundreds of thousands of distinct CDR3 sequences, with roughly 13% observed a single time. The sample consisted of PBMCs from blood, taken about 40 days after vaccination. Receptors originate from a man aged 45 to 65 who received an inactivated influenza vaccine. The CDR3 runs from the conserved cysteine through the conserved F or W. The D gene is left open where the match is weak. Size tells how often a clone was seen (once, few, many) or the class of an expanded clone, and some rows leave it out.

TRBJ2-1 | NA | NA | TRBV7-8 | CASSLDFLEQFF | TGTGCCAGCAGCTTAGATTTCCTTGAGCAGTTCTTC
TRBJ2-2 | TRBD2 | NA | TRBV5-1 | CASSGSGRITGELFF | TGCGCCAGCAGCGGAAGCGGGAGAATCACCGGGGAGCTGTTTTTT
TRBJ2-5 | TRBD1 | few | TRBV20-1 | CSARVGDRPQETQYF | TGCAGTGCTAGAGTCGGGGACAGGCCCCAAGAGACCCAGTACTTC
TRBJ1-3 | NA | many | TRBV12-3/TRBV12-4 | CASSFRDTDSGNTIYF | TGTGCCAGCAGTTTTAGGGACACTGACTCTGGAAACACCATATATTTT
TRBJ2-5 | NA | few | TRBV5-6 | CASSLDSWGTQYF | TGTGCCAGCAGCTTGGACAGCTGGGGGACCCAGTACTTC
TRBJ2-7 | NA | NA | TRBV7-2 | CASSLDSGGTYEQYF | TGTGCCAGCAGCTTAGATTCGGGGGGCACCTACGAGCAGTACTTC
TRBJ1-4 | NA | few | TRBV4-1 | CASSQVGFRGRQNEKLFF | TGCGCCAGCAGCCAAGTTGGCTTCCGGGGACGGCAGAATGAAAAACTGTTTTTT
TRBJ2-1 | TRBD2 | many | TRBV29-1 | CSFLGLAFHEQFF | TGCAGCTTCTTGGGACTAGCGTTTCATGAGCAGTTCTTC
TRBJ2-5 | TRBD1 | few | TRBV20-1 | CSANRGGETQYF | TGCAGCGCCAACAGGGGTGGGGAGACCCAGTACTTC
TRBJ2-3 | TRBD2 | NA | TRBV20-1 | CSASKGRLAEWTDTQYF | TGCAGTGCTAGCAAGGGAAGACTAGCCGAGTGGACAGATACGCAGTATTTT
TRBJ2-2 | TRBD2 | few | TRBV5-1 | CASSLGGRPNTGELFF | TGCGCCAGCAGCTTAGGCGGGAGACCGAACACCGGGGAGCTGTTTTTT
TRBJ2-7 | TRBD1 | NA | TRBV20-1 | CSAFTGGISYEQYF | TGCAGTGCTTTCACAGGGGGAATCTCCTACGAGCAGTACTTC
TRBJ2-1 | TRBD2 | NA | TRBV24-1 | CATSDLKREVRFF | TGTGCCACCAGTGATTTAAAGCGGGAGGTTCGGTTCTTC
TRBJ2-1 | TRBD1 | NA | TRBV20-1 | CSARDIGTGVNEQFF | TGCAGTGCTAGAGATATTGGGACAGGGGTAAATGAGCAGTTCTTC
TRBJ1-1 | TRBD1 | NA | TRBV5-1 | CASSLVGQGGTEAFF | TGCGCCAGCAGCTTGGTGGGACAGGGGGGCACTGAAGCTTTCTTT
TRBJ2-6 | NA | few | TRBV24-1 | CATSPQGTGANVLTF | TGTGCCACCAGCCCCCAGGGAACTGGGGCCAACGTCCTGACTTTC
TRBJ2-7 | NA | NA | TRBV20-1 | CSRGGLSYEQYF | TGCAGTCGAGGAGGGCTGTCCTACGAGCAGTACTTC
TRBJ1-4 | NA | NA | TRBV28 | CASSLPARGEKLFF | TGTGCCAGCAGTTTACCGGCTAGGGGCGAAAAACTGTTTTTT
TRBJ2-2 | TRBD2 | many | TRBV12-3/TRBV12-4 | CASSSHRTSGNTGELFF | TGTGCCAGCAGTTCCCACCGGACTAGCGGGAACACCGGGGAGCTGTTTTTT
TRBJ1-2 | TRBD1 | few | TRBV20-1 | CSARSDRDQYGYTF | TGCAGTGCTAGATCGGACAGGGACCAGTATGGCTACACCTTC
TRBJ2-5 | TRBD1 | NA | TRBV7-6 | CASSRGTVEWETQYF | TGTGCCAGCAGCAGAGGGACAGTTGAATGGGAGACCCAGTACTTC
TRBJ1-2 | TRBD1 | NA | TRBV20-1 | CSARATGVGYTF | TGCAGTGCTAGGGCGACAGGGGTAGGCTACACCTTC
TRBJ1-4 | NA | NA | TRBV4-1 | CASSQGGYKSNEKLFF | TGCGCCAGCAGCCAAGGAGGCTACAAATCGAATGAAAAACTGTTTTTT
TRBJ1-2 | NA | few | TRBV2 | CASSSGQGGRGYTF | TGTGCCAGCAGCTCAGGGCAGGGAGGACGGGGCTACACCTTC
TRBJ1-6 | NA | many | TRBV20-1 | CSARADGRAFNSPLHF | TGCAGTGCTAGAGCGGACGGCAGGGCTTTTAATTCACCCCTCCACTTT
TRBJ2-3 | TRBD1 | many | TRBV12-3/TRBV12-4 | CASSVQGVVGDTQYF | TGTGCCAGCAGTGTTCAGGGGGTCGTAGGTGATACGCAGTATTTT
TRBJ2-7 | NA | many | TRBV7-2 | CASSKSAYEQYF | TGTGCCAGCAGCAAGTCGGCCTACGAGCAGTACTTC
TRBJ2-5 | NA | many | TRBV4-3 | CASSQGLAQYF | TGCGCCAGCAGCCAAGGACTTGCCCAGTACTTC
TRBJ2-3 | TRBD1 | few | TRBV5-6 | CASSLDWTGSTDTQYF | TGTGCCAGCAGCTTGGATTGGACAGGGAGCACAGATACGCAGTATTTT
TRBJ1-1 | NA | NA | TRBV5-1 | CASSFQGRGAEAFF | TGCGCCAGCAGCTTCCAGGGGAGAGGTGCTGAAGCTTTCTTT
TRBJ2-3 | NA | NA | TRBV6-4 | CASSDDGGGTDTQYF | TGTGCCAGCAGTGACGACGGGGGCGGCACAGATACGCAGTATTTT
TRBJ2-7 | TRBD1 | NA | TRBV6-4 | CASSGTGFYEQYF | TGTGCCAGCAGTGGGACAGGGTTTTACGAGCAGTACTTC
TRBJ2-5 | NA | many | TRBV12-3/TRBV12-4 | CASSSRTGRKETQYF | TGTGCCAGCAGTTCCCGGACGGGCAGAAAAGAGACCCAGTACTTC
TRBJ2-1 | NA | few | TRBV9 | CASSVEPGSQFF | TGTGCCAGCAGCGTAGAACCGGGATCCCAGTTCTTC
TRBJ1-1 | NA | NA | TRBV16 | CASSSIDAGTKAFF | TGTGCCAGCAGCTCAATCGACGCCGGGACAAAGGCTTTCTTT
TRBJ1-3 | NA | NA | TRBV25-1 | CASSDGGNTIYF | TGTGCCAGCAGTGACGGTGGAAACACCATATATTTT
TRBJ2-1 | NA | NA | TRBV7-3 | CASSLSPSANNEQFF | TGTGCCAGCAGCTTAAGTCCTAGCGCGAACAATGAGCAGTTCTTC
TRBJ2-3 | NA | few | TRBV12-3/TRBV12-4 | CASSRDSRMQYF | TGTGCCAGCAGTCGGGACTCCCGAATGCAGTATTTT
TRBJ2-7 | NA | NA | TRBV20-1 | CTARGGRFSYEQYF | TGCACTGCTAGGGGAGGACGGTTCTCCTACGAGCAGTACTTC
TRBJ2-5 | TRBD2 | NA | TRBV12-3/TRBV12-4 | CASSLSASGVGETQYF | TGTGCCAGCAGTTTATCAGCTAGCGGGGTAGGAGAGACCCAGTACTTC